These T cell receptor beta chains were read from a single sample in a study of CD8 T cells in ankylosing spondylitis. TCRdb re-analysed the 5' RACE reads in MiXCR, keeping a single row per CDR3 protein. This sample has fewer than 80,000 distinct CDR3 sequences, with about 5.7% found just once. The sample consisted of blood, either unsorted or a sorted T cell fraction (not recorded which). The source of these receptors is a male donor with ankylosing spondylitis or in good health (not recorded which). The CDR3 runs from the conserved cysteine through the conserved F or W. A D gene is named only where the DNA matches it firmly. Size is omitted from some rows. Given values are once, few, many or a class for expanded clones.

d_call	v_call	clone_size	cdr3_length	j_call	cdr3_nt	cdr3_aa
.	TRBV27	many	15	TRBJ1-1	TGTGCCAGCACTAAACGGGCTTCAATCACCACTGAAGCTTTCTTT	CASTKRASITTEAFF
TRBD1	TRBV7-9	.	17	TRBJ1-1	TGTGCCAGCAGCTCGGGACAGGGGGCCGGTCTAGGGACTGAAGCTTTCTTT	CASSSGQGAGLGTEAFF
.	TRBV18	many	16	TRBJ2-7	TGTGCCAGCTCACTGATCGGGACCCAGCCAGCCTACGAGCAGTACTTC	CASSLIGTQPAYEQYF
TRBD2	TRBV15	many	15	TRBJ2-1	TGTGCCACCAGCAGCAATAGCGGGGGATACAATGAGCAGTTCTTC	CATSSNSGGYNEQFF
TRBD1	TRBV10-2	many	13	TRBJ2-2	TGCGCCAGCAAGGGGACAGGGGACGGGGAGCTGTTTTTT	CASKGTGDGELFF
TRBD2	TRBV7-8	many	15	TRBJ2-1	TGTGCCAGCAGCTCCGGGACTAGCGGTTACAATGAGCAGTTCTTC	CASSSGTSGYNEQFF
.	TRBV28	many	15	TRBJ2-1	TGTGCCAGTGGGGGGGCTTCCTACTCCTACAATGAGCAGTTCTTC	CASGGASYSYNEQFF
.	TRBV29-1	many	12	TRBJ2-5	TGCAGCGTAGCAGACGGAGAAGAGACCCAGTACTTC	CSVADGEETQYF
.	TRBV12-5	many	17	TRBJ1-1	TGTGCTAGTTCACAAATAGTCACAGGGTTTATGAACACTGAAGCTTTCTTT	CASSQIVTGFMNTEAFF
.	TRBV10-3	many	13	TRBJ2-3	TGTGCCATCAGTTACAGCTTAACAGATACGCAGTATTTT	CAISYSLTDTQYF